The entry that follows covers one T cell receptor beta chain sequence. CDR1 and CDR2 from the germline V gene are SEHNR and FQNEAQ (reference sequence). Trimming left V 2 bases short and J 6 bases short, with 14 bases between. CDR3 length equals 16 residues. The source of the sample is a study of T cell changes during pregnancy in multiple sclerosis. Sequencing used immunoSEQ multiplex PCR; TCRdb keeps in-frame clones, though not all of them. The table shows roughly 40,000 clones, with 94% occurring only once. The chain couples TRBV7-9 to TRBJ1-6; a weak D match, TRBD1 (5 bases). This clonotype was sampled from a female donor with multiple sclerosis, enrolled in a pregnancy study. The material was peripheral blood, obtained in the third trimester of pregnancy. CDR3 coding DNA: TGTGCCAGCAGCTTATCCCCCACAGGTGTTAATTCACCCCTCCACTTT. Amino acid sequence: CASSLSPTGVNSPLHF.